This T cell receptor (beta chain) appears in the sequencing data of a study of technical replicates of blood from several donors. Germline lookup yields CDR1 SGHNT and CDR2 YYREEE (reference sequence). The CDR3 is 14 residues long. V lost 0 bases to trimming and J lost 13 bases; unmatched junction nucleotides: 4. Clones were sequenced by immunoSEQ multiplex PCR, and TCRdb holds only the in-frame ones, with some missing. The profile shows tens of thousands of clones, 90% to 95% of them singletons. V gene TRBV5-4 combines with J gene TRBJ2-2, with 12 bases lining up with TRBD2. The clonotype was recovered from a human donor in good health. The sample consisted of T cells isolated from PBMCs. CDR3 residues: CASSLGLAGEVLFF. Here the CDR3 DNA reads TGTGCCAGCAGCTTGGGACTAGCGGGAGAGGTGCTGTTTTTT.